This T cell receptor (beta chain) was profiled in a study of cytomegalovirus exposure and HLA in healthy donors. This PCR relied on a set of 60 Vbeta primers and 13 Jbeta primers. Only in-frame clones appear in the TCRdb table, and some are missing; sequencing was by immunoSEQ multiplex PCR. The sample consists of under 150,000 clones, about four fifths of them appearing once. The CDR3 is 14 residues long. Germline values: CDR1 SGHNT, CDR2 YYREEE (reference sequence). Study-wide points: Prediction of most subjects' HLA-A and HLA-B alleles by TCR beta sequences was reportedly accurate. A later analysis appeared to link common viral pathogens to several of the most significant clusters.

On this clone: The target antigen is unknown.

Material for sequencing was PBMCs. This sequence joins TRBV5-4 and TRBJ2-5; 10 nucleotides agree with TRBD1. The DNA end lines up better with TRBJ2-7; the J call may be wrong. This receptor was obtained from a woman in her forties in good health and CMV-seropositive. The CDR3 DNA is TGTGCCGCACATAGGACAGGGGGCTCCTACGAGCAGTACTTC. Residues: CAAHRTGGSYEQYF.